The 10 T cell receptor beta chains reported below all come from one sample, sequenced in a study of cytomegalovirus exposure and HLA in healthy donors. Use of 60 Vbeta and 13 Jbeta primers characterized the PCR. Profiled with immunoSEQ multiplex PCR; TCRdb holds only in-frame clones, not every one. The profile covers under 85,000 clones, with about 73% appearing a single time and about 10% taken by the ten largest. The sample was PBMCs. The receptors were gathered from a woman aged 25 to 39 in good health and CMV-seronegative.

The chain combines TRBV7-3 with TRBJ2-7; 7 positions match TRBD2. J was trimmed by 2 bases and V by 2 bases; bases with no gene match: 6. The CDR3 consists of 15 residues. Looked up from germline, CDR1 is SGHTA and CDR2 is FQGTGA. This CDR3 is CASSLSREPTYEQYF. Here the CDR3 DNA reads TGTGCCAGCAGCTTATCGCGGGAGCCTACCTACGAGCAGTACTTC.

V gene TRBV5-1 combines with J gene TRBJ2-7; TRBD2 might be the D (5 bases). The germline V gene has CDR1 SGHRS and CDR2 YFSETQ. V lost 0 bases and J 2 bases, leaving 15 bases between the germline ends. CDR3 length equals 16 residues. CDR3 protein: CASSLASGTFTYEQYF. The CDR3 nucleotides are TGCGCCAGCAGCTTGGCCAGCGGAACGTTTACCTACGAGCAGTACTTC.

The chain has TRBV5-6 and TRBJ2-5; TRBD2 aligns across 12 bases. V shed 0 bases, J shed 2 bases, and the junction held 5 bases outside the gene matches. The CDR3 has 17 amino acids. CDR1 is SGHDT and CDR2 is YYEEEE in the germline V gene. The CDR3 protein is CASSLGLAGGLQETQYF. CDR3 DNA sequence: TGTGCCAGCAGCTTGGGTCTAGCGGGGGGGTTACAAGAGACCCAGTACTTC.

The rearrangement joins TRBV10-3 to TRBJ1-1; possible D gene TRBD1, 6 bases. Germline V gene lookup returns CDR1 ENHRY and CDR2 SYGVKD. The V end was cut by 3 bases, the J end by 2 bases, with 22 bases between. CDR3 length: 18 residues. The CDR3, as DNA: TGTGCCATCAGTGATTCTTGGGGGACAAGGGGGACCAACACTGAAGCTTTCTTT. It is translated as CAISDSWGTRGTNTEAFF.

The chain couples TRBV15 to TRBJ2-7, with 7 bases matching TRBD2. The CDR3 length is 15 residues. The V gene's germline CDR1 is LNHNV and CDR2 YYDKDF (reference sequence). V was pared by 4 bases and J by 7 bases, with 13 bases of the junction left unmatched. The CDR3 region is CATSTMGRGTSEQYF. In DNA, the CDR3 is TGTGCCACCAGCACCATGGGGCGGGGGACCTCGGAGCAGTACTTC.

The chain links TRBV6-5 to TRBJ2-3; D not resolved. CDR1 and CDR2 from the germline V gene are MNHEY and SVGAGI. The germline V and J ends were trimmed by 0 bases and 6 bases, with 10 bases remaining between them. This CDR3 contains 14 residues. The CDR3: CASSYSSIGDTQYF. The CDR3 DNA follows: TGTGCCAGCAGTTACTCGAGTATCGGGGATACGCAGTATTTT.

This sequence joins TRBV18 and TRBJ1-6, with 12 bases lining up with TRBD1. The length of the CDR3 is 17 residues. Germline V gene lookup returns CDR1 KGHSH and CDR2 LQKENI. J was trimmed by 10 bases and V by 6 bases; bases with no gene match: 13. The CDR3 spells CASSQDPGTGGRSPLHF. CDR3 bases: TGTGCCAGCTCGCAGGATCCGGGGACAGGGGGCAGGTCACCCCTCCACTTT.

This clone was seen only once. CDR3 DNA: TGTGCTAGTGGTTTGCTCTTACTTCAGGGAGGTAGGACCCTCTCCTACGAGCAGTACTTC. Protein: CASGLLLLQGGRTLSYEQYF. The rearrangement links TRBV12-5 to TRBJ2-7; maybe TRBD2 (6 bases). The CDR3 has 20 amino acids. V lost 2 bases to trimming and J lost 0 bases, with 26 bases between them. The germline V gene encodes CDR1 LGHNT and CDR2 FRNRAP.

This clone appeared a single time. The chain has TRBV15 and TRBJ1-1, with D uncertain. Germline V gene data show CDR1 as LNHNV and CDR2 as YYDKDF (reference sequence). V was pared by 0 bases and J by 4 bases, with 9 bases between. The CDR3 spans 14 residues. For the CDR3, the DNA is TGTGCCACCAGCAGAGAAACGGGAGGCACTGAAGCTTTCTTT. Protein: CATSRETGGTEAFF. Combining the CDR3 with reference TRBV15 and TRBJ1-1 gives the whole variable domain DAMVIQNPRYQVTQFGKPVTLSCSQTLNHNVMYWYQQKSSQAPKLLFHYYDKDFNNEADTPDNFQSRRPNTSFCFLDIRSPGLGDTAMYLCATSRETGGTEAFFGQGTRLTVV.

This chain connects TRBV9 to TRBJ2-5, with 8 bases matching TRBD2. The germline CDR1 and CDR2 sequences are SGDLS and YYNGEE. With V trimmed by 6 bases and J by 4 bases, 11 bases remained unmatched. This CDR3 comprises 15 residues. The CDR3 sequence is CASTRGAGEGETQYF. CDR3 coding DNA: TGTGCCAGCACAAGGGGAGCGGGGGAGGGAGAGACCCAGTACTTC.